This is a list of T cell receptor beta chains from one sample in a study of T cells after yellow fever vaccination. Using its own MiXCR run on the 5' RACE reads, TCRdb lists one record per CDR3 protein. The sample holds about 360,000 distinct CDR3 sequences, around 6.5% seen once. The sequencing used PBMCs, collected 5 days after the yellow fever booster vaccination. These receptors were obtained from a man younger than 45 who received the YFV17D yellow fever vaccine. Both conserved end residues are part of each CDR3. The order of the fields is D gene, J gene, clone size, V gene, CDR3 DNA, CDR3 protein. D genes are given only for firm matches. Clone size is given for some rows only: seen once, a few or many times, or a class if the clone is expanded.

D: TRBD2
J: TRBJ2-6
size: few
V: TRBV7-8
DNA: TGTGCCAGCAGAATACTGGGGGGGGTCAACGTCCTGACTTTC
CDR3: CASRILGGVNVLTF

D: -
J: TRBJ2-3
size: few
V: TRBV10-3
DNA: TGTGCCAGTACGAGCTCCTCGGCAGATACGCAGTATTTT
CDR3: CASTSSSADTQYF

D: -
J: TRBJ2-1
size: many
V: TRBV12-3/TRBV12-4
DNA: TGTGCCAGCAGCTTGCGGAGCTCCTACAATGAGCAGTTCTTC
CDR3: CASSLRSSYNEQFF

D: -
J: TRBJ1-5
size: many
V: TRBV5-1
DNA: TGCGCCAGCAGCCCGGAAGGGCGGGATCAGCCCCAGCATTTT
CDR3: CASSPEGRDQPQHF

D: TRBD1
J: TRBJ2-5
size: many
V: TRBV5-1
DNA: TGCGCCAGCAGCTTGTGGGCAGGGGGCGTCGAAGAGACCCAGTACTTC
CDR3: CASSLWAGGVEETQYF

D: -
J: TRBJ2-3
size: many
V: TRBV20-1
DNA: TGCAGTGCTACCTCGGGTAGGGCAGGGGAGCGAGATACGCAGTATTTT
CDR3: CSATSGRAGERDTQYF

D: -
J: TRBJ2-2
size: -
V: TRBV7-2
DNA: TGTGCCAGCAGCCGCTTTCGGGACACCGGGGAGCTGTTTTTT
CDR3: CASSRFRDTGELFF

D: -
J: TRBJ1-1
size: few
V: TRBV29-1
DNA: TGCAGCGTTGAACTGGGAGGGAGCACTGAAGCTTTCTTT
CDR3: CSVELGGSTEAFF

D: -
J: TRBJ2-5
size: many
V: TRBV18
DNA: TGTGCCAGCTCACCGCATAACGATGGGACCCAGTACTTC
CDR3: CASSPHNDGTQYF

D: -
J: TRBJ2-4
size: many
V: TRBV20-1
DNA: TGCAGTGTCCCCCGGACTGCGGCCAAAAACATTCAGTACTTC
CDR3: CSVPRTAAKNIQYF

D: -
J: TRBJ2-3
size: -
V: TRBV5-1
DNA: TGCGCCAGCAGCTTGGCCGGGATATCCACAGATACGCAGTATTTT
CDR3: CASSLAGISTDTQYF

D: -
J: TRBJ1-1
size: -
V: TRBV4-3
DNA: TGCGCCAGCAGCCAGAGAGGAACCATGAACACTGAAGCTTTCTTT
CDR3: CASSQRGTMNTEAFF

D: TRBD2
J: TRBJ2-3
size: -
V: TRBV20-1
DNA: TGCAGTGCCGTAGAACTAGCGGGGTACACAGATACGCAGTATTTT
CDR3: CSAVELAGYTDTQYF

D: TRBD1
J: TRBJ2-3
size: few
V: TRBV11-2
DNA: TGTGCCAGCAGCCCGACAGGGGGCGTCTCAGATACGCAGTATTTT
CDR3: CASSPTGGVSDTQYF

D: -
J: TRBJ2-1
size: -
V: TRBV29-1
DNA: TGCAGCGTTGAGGGAAGGGGCTCCTACAATGAGCAGTTCTTC
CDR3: CSVEGRGSYNEQFF

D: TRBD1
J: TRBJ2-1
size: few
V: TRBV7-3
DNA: TGTGCCAGCAGCTTAAAAGGCTTCGGGGACAGAGCCTACAATGAGCAGTTCTTC
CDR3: CASSLKGFGDRAYNEQFF

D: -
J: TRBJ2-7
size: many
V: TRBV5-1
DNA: TGCGCCAGCATGGAAGGGTGGGCAGCCTACGAGCAGTACTTC
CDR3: CASMEGWAAYEQYF

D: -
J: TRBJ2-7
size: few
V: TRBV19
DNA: TGTGCCAGTAGTAAGGGACCACGCATCCCCTTAAACGAGCAGTACTTC
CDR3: CASSKGPRIPLNEQYF

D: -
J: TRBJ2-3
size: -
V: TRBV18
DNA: TGTGCCAGCTCAGCATGGACAGAGGACAACACAGATACGCAGTATTTT
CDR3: CASSAWTEDNTDTQYF

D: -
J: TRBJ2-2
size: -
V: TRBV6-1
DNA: TGTGCGTCCATTAGAGGACGGCACACCGGGGAGCTGTTTTTT
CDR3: CASIRGRHTGELFF

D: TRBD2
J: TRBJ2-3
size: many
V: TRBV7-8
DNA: TGTGCCACGGGGACTAGCGGGACAGCAGATACGCAGTATTTT
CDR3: CATGTSGTADTQYF

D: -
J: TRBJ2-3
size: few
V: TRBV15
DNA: TGTGCCACCAGCAGAGATGGGGCAGCAGATACGCAGTATTTT
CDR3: CATSRDGAADTQYF

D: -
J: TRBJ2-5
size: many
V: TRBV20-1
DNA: TGCAGTGCTAGAGAGTCTAGGCGGTACCAAGAGACCCAGTACTTC
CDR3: CSARESRRYQETQYF

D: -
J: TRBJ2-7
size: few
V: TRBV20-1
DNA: TGCAGTGCTAGAGATGAAGGCAGGGGCTCCTACGAGCAGTACTTC
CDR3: CSARDEGRGSYEQYF

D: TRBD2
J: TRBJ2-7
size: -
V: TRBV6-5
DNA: TGTGCCAGCAGTCTCGACCGAGGGACTAGCGGGAGGGCTTACGAGCAGTACTTC
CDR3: CASSLDRGTSGRAYEQYF

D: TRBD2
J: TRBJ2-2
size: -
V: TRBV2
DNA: TGTACCCGCAGTTTCGGGAGTAGCGGGTGGCAAAGAACCGGGGAGCTGTTTTTT
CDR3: CTRSFGSSGWQRTGELFF

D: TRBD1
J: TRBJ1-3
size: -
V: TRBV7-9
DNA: TGTGCCAGCAGCCAGGGGGGCTCAGTTGGAAACACCATATATTTT
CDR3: CASSQGGSVGNTIYF

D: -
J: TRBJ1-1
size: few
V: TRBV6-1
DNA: TGTGCCAGCACTACCATCAGGGACACCTTTGAAGCTTTCTTT
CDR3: CASTTIRDTFEAFF

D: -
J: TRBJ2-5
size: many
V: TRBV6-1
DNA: TGTGCCAGCAGCTCCCTGGCGGCATCAAAAGAGACCCAGTACTTC
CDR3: CASSSLAASKETQYF

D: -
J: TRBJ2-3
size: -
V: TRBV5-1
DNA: TGCGCCAGCAGCTTACAGGCTTCCACAGATACGCAGTATTTT
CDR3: CASSLQASTDTQYF

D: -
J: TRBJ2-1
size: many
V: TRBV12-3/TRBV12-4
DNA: TGTGCCAGCAGCGTAGGGGGCTCCTACAATGAGCAGTTCTTC
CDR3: CASSVGGSYNEQFF

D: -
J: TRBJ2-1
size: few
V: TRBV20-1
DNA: TGCAGTGCCCCCTTAATGTCCTACAATGAGCAGTTCTTC
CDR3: CSAPLMSYNEQFF

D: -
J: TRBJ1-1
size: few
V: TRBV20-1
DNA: TGCAGTGCCAACCCCGATCTAAGCCCTGAAGCTTTCTTT
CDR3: CSANPDLSPEAFF

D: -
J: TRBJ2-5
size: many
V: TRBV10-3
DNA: TGTGCCATCAGTGACGACAGTGGCCAAGAGACCCAGTACTTC
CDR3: CAISDDSGQETQYF

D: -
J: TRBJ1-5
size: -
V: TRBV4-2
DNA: TGTGCCAGCAGCCAAGTGGGCGGGGGGGCCTCCCAGCCCCAGCATTTT
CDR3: CASSQVGGGASQPQHF

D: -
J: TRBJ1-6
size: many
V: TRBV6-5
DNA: TGTGCCAGCAGTTACAGTGGGGGGAGAAATTATAATTCACCCCTCCACTTT
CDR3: CASSYSGGRNYNSPLHF

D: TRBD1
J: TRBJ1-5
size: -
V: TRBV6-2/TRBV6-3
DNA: TGTGCCAGCAGTAGGGGGCGAGGCAATCAGCCCCAGCATTTT
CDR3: CASSRGRGNQPQHF

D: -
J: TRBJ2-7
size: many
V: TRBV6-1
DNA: TGTGCCAGCAGTGAAGAAATCCCAGGAAACTGGGGCTACGAGCAGTACTTC
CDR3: CASSEEIPGNWGYEQYF

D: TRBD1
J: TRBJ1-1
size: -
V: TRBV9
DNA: TGTGCCAGCAGCGTAGGACAGGGGACTGAAGCTTTCTTT
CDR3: CASSVGQGTEAFF

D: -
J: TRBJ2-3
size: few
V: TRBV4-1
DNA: TGCGCCAGCAGCCAAGAGCAGATCCAGGAGGGTACGCAGTATTTT
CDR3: CASSQEQIQEGTQYF